The clone carrying this TCR beta chain was seen a handful of times. The antigen remains undetermined. This specimen comes from a study of identical twins. The study's findings and limits: One should note that invariant MAIT and iNKT cells could partly confound zero-insertion analyses.

Unique molecular identifiers were present on the cDNA, which also gained a universal primer site by template switching. Using its own MiXCR run on the 5' RACE reads, TCRdb lists one record per CDR3 protein. The sample has around 510,000 distinct CDR3 sequences; 13% to 15% are singletons. Germline loops: CDR1 SGHRS, CDR2 YFSETQ. The V and J ends lost 7 bases and 7 bases, in that order; junction bases with no gene match: 10. This CDR3 region has 15 residues. These data also formed part of another study, on yellow fever vaccine responses in identical twins.

The genes are TRBV5-1 and TRBJ2-3; 12 bases are a match to TRBD1. The receptor comes from a woman aged 18-29 years in good health. The sequencing sample was made of CD4+ T cells sorted from blood. In DNA, the CDR3 is TGCGCCAGCGACCCGGGGGACAGGGGGCTAAATACGCAGTATTTT. Translated: CASDPGDRGLNTQYF.